This T cell receptor beta chain appears in the sequencing data of a study of T cells in Graves' hyperthyroidism and ophthalmopathy. TCR beta CDR3 region amplification was performed from RNA transcripts. Researchers ran a first-round RT-PCR on the TCR CDR3 using the HTBI primer set. TCRdb fed the multiplex PCR reads into MiXCR, producing one record per CDR3 protein. The table has 500,000 or so distinct CDR3 sequences, approximately 17% seen once; the top ten hold approximately 15%. This clonotype was picked up a small number of times. The CDR3 extends over 16 amino acids. V was clipped by 0 bases and J by 3 bases, with 14 bases between them. The germline CDR1 and CDR2 sequences are MNHEY and SVGEGT.

The receptor's source is a woman between 18 and 30 years old with Graves' ophthalmopathy. This chain joins TRBV6-2 or TRBV6-3 and TRBJ1-1; perhaps TRBD1 as D (6 bases). The source material was blood. The CDR3 sequence is CASSYSSLRGYTEAFF. In nucleotides, the CDR3 is TGTGCCAGCAGTTACTCGTCGCTCAGGGGCTACACTGAAGCTTTCTTT.